This is a list of T cell receptor beta chains from one sample in a study of T-cell memory formation after mild COVID-19. A single record per CDR3 protein comes from TCRdb applying MiXCR to the 5' RACE reads. Altogether some 300,000 distinct CDR3 sequences are present, about 20% being singletons, with the ten largest covering 21%. The sample was PBMCs or a T cell subset sorted from them (not recorded which). These receptors were taken from a man aged 18 to 30 who had mild COVID-19 (a few samples of this study predate the infection). Cell type and time point are not known. The CDR3 runs from the conserved cysteine through the conserved F or W. A D gene is named only where the DNA matches it firmly. Not every row has a clone size; where given, it reads once, few, many or a size class.

J gene	D gene	V gene	clone size	CDR3 protein	CDR3 DNA
TRBJ1-5	TRBD1	TRBV20-1	few	CSAGGQGANGSNQPQHF	TGCAGTGCAGGGGGACAGGGGGCCAACGGAAGCAATCAGCCCCAGCATTTT
TRBJ1-6	NA	TRBV5-1	few	CASSFSKAGSPLHF	TGCGCCAGCAGCTTTTCAAAGGCAGGATCACCCCTCCACTTT
TRBJ1-5	NA	TRBV6-2/TRBV6-3	NA	CASSYRVGTQHF	TGTGCCAGCAGTTACAGAGTAGGGACCCAGCATTTT
TRBJ2-6	TRBD1	TRBV7-8	few	CASSLDRASSGANVLTF	TGTGCCAGCAGCTTGGACAGGGCCAGCTCTGGGGCCAACGTCCTGACTTTC
TRBJ2-2	NA	TRBV10-1	NA	CASSVGGRKTGELFF	TGCGCCAGCAGTGTGGGGGGCCGTAAGACCGGGGAGCTGTTTTTT
TRBJ2-3	NA	TRBV4-1	NA	CASSQQFRPDTQYF	TGCGCCAGCAGCCAACAATTTCGACCAGATACGCAGTATTTT
TRBJ2-6	TRBD2	TRBV29-1	few	CSVAAGSGANVLTF	TGCAGCGTTGCAGCGGGGAGCGGGGCCAACGTCCTGACTTTC
TRBJ2-1	TRBD2	TRBV7-2	few	CASSVGAGDYNEQFF	TGTGCCAGCAGCGTGGGAGCGGGGGATTACAATGAGCAGTTCTTC
TRBJ2-2	NA	TRBV25-1	NA	CASSPLANTWELFF	TGTGCCAGCAGTCCACTAGCAAACACCTGGGAGCTGTTTTTT
TRBJ2-1	TRBD1	TRBV4-1	few	CASSQEPGGSEQFF	TGCGCCAGCAGCCAAGAGCCAGGGGGCAGCGAGCAGTTCTTC
TRBJ1-6	TRBD1	TRBV4-1	few	CASSQAVPGQGARSPLHF	TGCGCCAGCAGCCAAGCCGTCCCCGGACAGGGGGCGCGGTCACCCCTCCACTTT
TRBJ2-7	NA	TRBV30	NA	CAWGQGYEQYF	TGTGCCTGGGGTCAGGGCTACGAGCAGTACTTC
TRBJ1-5	TRBD1	TRBV12-3/TRBV12-4	few	CASSIGQGRNQPQHF	TGTGCCAGCAGTATCGGACAGGGCCGCAATCAGCCCCAGCATTTT
TRBJ1-1	NA	TRBV6-2/TRBV6-3	few	CASSRGLAEAFF	TGTGCCAGCAGTCGGGGTTTGGCTGAAGCTTTCTTT
TRBJ1-2	TRBD1	TRBV7-2	many	CASSWTGDYGYTF	TGTGCCAGCAGTTGGACAGGGGACTATGGCTACACCTTC
TRBJ2-1	NA	TRBV4-3	few	CASSQAGAGPYNEQFF	TGCGCCAGCAGCCAAGCGGGTGCAGGGCCCTACAATGAGCAGTTCTTC
TRBJ2-2	TRBD1	TRBV5-1	few	CASSFTGGSGELFF	TGCGCCAGCAGCTTCACAGGGGGCTCCGGGGAGCTGTTTTTT
TRBJ2-2	TRBD1	TRBV7-2	many	CASSTRGQGHGELFF	TGTGCCAGCAGCACCAGGGGACAGGGGCACGGGGAGCTGTTTTTT
TRBJ2-5	NA	TRBV11-2	NA	CASSASLFQETQYF	TGTGCCAGCAGCGCTAGCCTATTCCAAGAGACCCAGTACTTC
TRBJ1-2	NA	TRBV12-3/TRBV12-4	NA	CASASDKADGYTF	TGTGCCAGCGCCTCGGACAAGGCGGATGGCTACACCTTC
TRBJ2-2	NA	TRBV7-6	few	CASSLEANPGELFF	TGTGCCAGCAGCCTAGAAGCGAATCCCGGGGAGCTGTTTTTT
TRBJ1-2	NA	TRBV4-1	NA	CASSQERLPGHDYGYTF	TGCGCCAGCAGCCAAGAGAGGTTGCCAGGCCACGACTATGGCTACACCTTC
TRBJ2-7	NA	TRBV6-6	NA	CASSYLGPYEQYF	TGTGCCAGCAGTTATCTCGGTCCCTACGAGCAGTACTTC
TRBJ2-3	NA	TRBV3-1	NA	CASSQERTGASTDTQYF	TGTGCCAGCAGCCAAGAACGAACAGGAGCTAGCACAGATACGCAGTATTTT
TRBJ2-5	NA	TRBV12-3/TRBV12-4	many	CASSLSWETQYF	TGTGCCAGCAGTTTAAGTTGGGAGACCCAGTACTTC
TRBJ2-5	TRBD1	TRBV4-1	NA	CASSRQGKRETQYF	TGCGCCAGCAGTCGACAGGGAAAGCGGGAGACCCAGTACTTC
TRBJ2-7	NA	TRBV19	NA	CASSEQGESYEQYF	TGTGCCAGTAGTGAACAGGGTGAATCCTACGAGCAGTACTTC
TRBJ2-1	NA	TRBV5-1	NA	CASSLPHRVLEQFF	TGCGCCAGCAGCTTGCCCCACAGGGTTTTGGAGCAGTTCTTC
TRBJ1-1	NA	TRBV7-2	NA	CASSKDTYLNTEAFF	TGTGCCAGCAGCAAGGACACTTATTTGAACACTGAAGCTTTCTTT
TRBJ2-2	NA	TRBV4-2	many	CASSQDRIAGELFF	TGTGCCAGCAGCCAAGACAGGATTGCCGGGGAGCTGTTTTTT
TRBJ2-3	TRBD1	TRBV6-5	NA	CASSTGTGVYF	TGTGCCAGCAGCACCGGGACAGGGGTGTATTTT
TRBJ2-3	NA	TRBV12-5	few	CASGLVRTSRDTQYF	TGTGCTAGTGGTTTGGTACGAACTAGCAGAGATACGCAGTATTTT
TRBJ2-2	TRBD1	TRBV24-1	NA	CATSDLRRGIGELFF	TGTGCCACCAGTGATTTGCGCAGGGGGATCGGGGAGCTGTTTTTT
TRBJ2-1	NA	TRBV4-2	few	CASVTAGGAVDEQFF	TGTGCCAGCGTAACGGCAGGGGGGGCCGTAGATGAGCAGTTCTTC
TRBJ2-2	NA	TRBV5-1	NA	CASSVQGDNTGELFF	TGCGCCAGCAGCGTGCAGGGTGATAACACCGGGGAGCTGTTTTTT
TRBJ2-2	NA	TRBV12-3/TRBV12-4	NA	CASSYSAGELFF	TGTGCCAGCAGTTATTCGGCCGGGGAGCTGTTTTTT
TRBJ2-7	NA	TRBV21-1	few	CASSKVRGLSSYEQYF	TGTGCCAGCAGCAAAGTTAGGGGACTTTCCTCCTACGAGCAGTACTTC
TRBJ2-2	TRBD1	TRBV7-3	NA	CASSLSGQGASELFF	TGTGCCAGCAGCTTAAGCGGACAGGGGGCGAGTGAGCTGTTTTTT
TRBJ1-6	TRBD1	TRBV10-2	NA	CASSEQGARSPLHF	TGCGCCAGCAGTGAGCAGGGGGCGCGTTCACCCCTCCACTTT
TRBJ2-2	TRBD2	TRBV20-1	NA	CSARDLLAGGRNTGELFF	TGCAGTGCTAGAGACCTACTAGCGGGGGGCCGGAACACCGGGGAGCTGTTTTTT
TRBJ2-3	TRBD2	TRBV20-1	NA	CEAGDQSSTDTQYF	TGCGAAGCGGGGGACCAGAGTAGCACAGATACGCAGTATTTT
TRBJ1-1	NA	TRBV5-6	NA	CASSSRGSTEAFF	TGTGCCAGCAGCTCTCGAGGTTCCACTGAAGCTTTCTTT
TRBJ2-7	TRBD1	TRBV7-9	few	CASSWTGTSEQYF	TGTGCCAGCAGTTGGACAGGGACCTCCGAGCAGTACTTC
TRBJ1-2	NA	TRBV6-1	NA	CATSRRWGCTF	TGTGCCACCTCGCGTCGTTGGGGTTGCACCTTC
TRBJ1-1	NA	TRBV19	NA	CASGPQGLVLKAFF	TGTGCCAGCGGACCTCAGGGCTTGGTTCTGAAGGCTTTCTTT
TRBJ1-2	NA	TRBV7-3	NA	CASAELPFSGYTF	TGTGCCAGCGCCGAGCTACCTTTCTCTGGCTACACCTTC
TRBJ1-2	NA	TRBV5-1	few	CASSSGHPGYTF	TGCGCCAGCAGCTCCGGACACCCGGGCTACACCTTC
TRBJ1-1	NA	TRBV7-2	few	CASSQHPNTEAFF	TGTGCCAGCAGCCAGCACCCGAACACTGAAGCTTTCTTT
TRBJ2-1	NA	TRBV20-1	NA	CSARDAGLEIDEQFF	TGCAGTGCTAGAGATGCCGGGCTAGAGATCGATGAGCAGTTCTTC
TRBJ2-1	TRBD1	TRBV6-2/TRBV6-3	few	CASSLPSGTGGGEQFF	TGTGCCAGCAGTCTCCCCTCCGGGACAGGGGGCGGTGAGCAGTTCTTC
TRBJ1-6	NA	TRBV5-1	NA	CASSPGGRVEGKSPLHF	TGCGCCAGCAGCCCGGGTGGCAGGGTAGAGGGGAAATCACCCCTCCACTTT